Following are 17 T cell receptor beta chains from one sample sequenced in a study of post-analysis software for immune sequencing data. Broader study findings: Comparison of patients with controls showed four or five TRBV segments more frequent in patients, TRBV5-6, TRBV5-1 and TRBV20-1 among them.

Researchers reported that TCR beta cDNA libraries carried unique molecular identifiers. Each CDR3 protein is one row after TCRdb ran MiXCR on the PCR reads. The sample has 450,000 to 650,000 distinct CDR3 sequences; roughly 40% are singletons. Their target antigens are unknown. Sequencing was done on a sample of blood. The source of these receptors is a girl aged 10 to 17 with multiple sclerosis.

CDR3 coding DNA: TGCAGCGCCGTAAGGGACCTCTCCGGAGCTTTCTTT. Translated, it gives CSAVRDLSGAFF. The chain links TRBV29-1 to TRBJ1-1; D is possibly TRBD1 (5 bases). The CDR3 covers 12 residues. V gave up 7 bases and J gave up 10 bases, with 19 bases separating them. The germline CDR1 and CDR2 sequences are SQVTM and ANQGSEA.

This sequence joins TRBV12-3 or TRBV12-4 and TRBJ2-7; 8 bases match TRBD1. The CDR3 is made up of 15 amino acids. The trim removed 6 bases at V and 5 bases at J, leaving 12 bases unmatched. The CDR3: CASSPTPGTGNEQYF. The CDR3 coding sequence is TGTGCCAGCAGCCCTACTCCCGGGACAGGCAACGAGCAGTACTTC.

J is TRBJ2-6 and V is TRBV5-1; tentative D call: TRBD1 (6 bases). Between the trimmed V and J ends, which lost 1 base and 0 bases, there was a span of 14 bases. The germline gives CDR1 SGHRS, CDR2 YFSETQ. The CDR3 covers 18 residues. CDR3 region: CASSLRGGSGSGANVLTF. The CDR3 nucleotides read TGCGCCAGCAGCTTGAGAGGGGGAAGCGGCTCTGGGGCCAACGTCCTGACTTTC. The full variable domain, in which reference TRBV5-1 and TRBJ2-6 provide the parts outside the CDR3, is KAGVTQTPRYLIKTRGQQVTLSCSPISGHRSVSWYQQTPGQGLQFLFEYFSETQRNKGNFPGRFSGRQFSNSRSEMNVSTLELGDSALYLCASSLRGGSGSGANVLTFGAGSRLTVL.

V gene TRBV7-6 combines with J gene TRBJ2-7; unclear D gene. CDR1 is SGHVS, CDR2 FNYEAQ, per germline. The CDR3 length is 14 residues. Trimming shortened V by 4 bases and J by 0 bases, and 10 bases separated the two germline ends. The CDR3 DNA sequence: TGTGCCAGCAGCTCTTCTCCCAGCTCCTACGAGCAGTACTTC. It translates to CASSSSPSSYEQYF.

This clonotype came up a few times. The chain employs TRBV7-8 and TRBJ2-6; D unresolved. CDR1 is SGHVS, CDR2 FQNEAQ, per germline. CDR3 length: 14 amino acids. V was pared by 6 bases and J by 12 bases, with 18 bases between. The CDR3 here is CASSPYRNPSVLTF. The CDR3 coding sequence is TGTGCCAGCAGTCCCTACCGTAACCCCTCCGTCCTGACTTTC.

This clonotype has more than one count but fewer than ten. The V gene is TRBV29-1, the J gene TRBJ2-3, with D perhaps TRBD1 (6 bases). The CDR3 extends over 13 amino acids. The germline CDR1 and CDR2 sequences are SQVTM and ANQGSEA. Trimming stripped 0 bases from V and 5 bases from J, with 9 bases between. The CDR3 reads CSVEEGAGDTQYF. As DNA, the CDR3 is TGCAGCGTTGAAGAGGGGGCAGGAGATACGCAGTATTTT.

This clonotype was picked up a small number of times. DNA of the CDR3: TGCAGTGCTAGTAGCGCCCACGGGACTAGCGGGAAGCTAAACAATGAGCAGTTCTTC. Translated, it gives CSASSAHGTSGKLNNEQFF. The V call is TRBV20-1, the J call TRBJ2-1; 13 bases are shared with TRBD2. V dropped 3 bases and J dropped 5; count of bases not matched to a gene: 16. CDR3 size: 19 residues. The germline CDR1 and CDR2 sequences are DFQATT and SNEGSKA (reference sequence).

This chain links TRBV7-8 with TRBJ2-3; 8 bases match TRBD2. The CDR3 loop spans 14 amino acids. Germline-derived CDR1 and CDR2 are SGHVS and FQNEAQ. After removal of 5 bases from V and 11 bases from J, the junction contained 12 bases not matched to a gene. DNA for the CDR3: TGTGCCAGCAGCCCTGACCGGACGCGGGGGGAGCAGTATTTT. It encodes CASSPDRTRGEQYF.

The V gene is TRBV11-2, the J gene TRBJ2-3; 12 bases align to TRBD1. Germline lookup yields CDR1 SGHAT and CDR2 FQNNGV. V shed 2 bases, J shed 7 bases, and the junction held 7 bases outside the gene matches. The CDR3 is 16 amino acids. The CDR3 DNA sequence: TGTGCCAGCAGCTTACCCGGGACAGGGGGCGTAAATACGCAGTATTTT. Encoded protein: CASSLPGTGGVNTQYF. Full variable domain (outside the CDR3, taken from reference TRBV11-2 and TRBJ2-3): EAGVAQSPRYKIIEKRQSVAFWCNPISGHATLYWYQQILGQGPKLLIQFQNNGVVDDSQLPKDRFSAERLKGVDSTLKIQPAKLEDSAVYLCASSLPGTGGVNTQYFGPGTRLTVL.

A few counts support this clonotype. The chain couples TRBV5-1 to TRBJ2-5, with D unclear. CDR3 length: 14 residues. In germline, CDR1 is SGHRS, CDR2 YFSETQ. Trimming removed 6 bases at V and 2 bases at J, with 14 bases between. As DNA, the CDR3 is TGCGCCAGCAAAGGGTTGCTCCAGCAAGAGACCCAGTACTTC. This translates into CASKGLLQQETQYF.

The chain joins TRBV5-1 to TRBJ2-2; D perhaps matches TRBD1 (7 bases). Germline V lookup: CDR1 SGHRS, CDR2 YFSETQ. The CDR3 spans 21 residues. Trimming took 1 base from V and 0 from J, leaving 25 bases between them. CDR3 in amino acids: CASSLSLGGIGQASNTGELFF. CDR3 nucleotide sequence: TGCGCCAGCAGCTTGTCGCTGGGGGGCATCGGACAGGCGTCGAACACCGGGGAGCTGTTTTTT.

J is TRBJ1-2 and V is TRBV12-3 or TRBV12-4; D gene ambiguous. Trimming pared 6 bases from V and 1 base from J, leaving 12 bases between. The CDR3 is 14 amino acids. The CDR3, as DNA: TGTGCCAGCAGCCCGGTGAGGGTTAACTATGGCTACACCTTC. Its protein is CASSPVRVNYGYTF.

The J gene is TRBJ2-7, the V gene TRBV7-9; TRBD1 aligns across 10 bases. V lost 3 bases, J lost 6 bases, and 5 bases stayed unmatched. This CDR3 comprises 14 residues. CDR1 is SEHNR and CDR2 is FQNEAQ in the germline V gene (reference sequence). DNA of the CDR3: TGTGCCAGCAGCTTGGGACAGGGGAAGAGCGAGCAGTACTTC. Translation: CASSLGQGKSEQYF.

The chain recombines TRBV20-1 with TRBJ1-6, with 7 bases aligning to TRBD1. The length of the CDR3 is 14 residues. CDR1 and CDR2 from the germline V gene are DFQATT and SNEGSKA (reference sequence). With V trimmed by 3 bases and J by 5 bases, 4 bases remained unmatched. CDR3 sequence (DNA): TGCAGTGCTAGTCTCGGGACAGATAATTCACCCCTCCACTTT. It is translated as CSASLGTDNSPLHF.

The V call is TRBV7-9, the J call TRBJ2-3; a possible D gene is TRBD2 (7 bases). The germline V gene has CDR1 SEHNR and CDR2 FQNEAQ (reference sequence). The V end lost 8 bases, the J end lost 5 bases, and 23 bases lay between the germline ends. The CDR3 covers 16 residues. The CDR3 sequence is CASGGARGSGKDTQYF. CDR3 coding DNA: TGTGCCAGCGGGGGGGCGCGGGGTTCGGGGAAAGATACGCAGTATTTT.

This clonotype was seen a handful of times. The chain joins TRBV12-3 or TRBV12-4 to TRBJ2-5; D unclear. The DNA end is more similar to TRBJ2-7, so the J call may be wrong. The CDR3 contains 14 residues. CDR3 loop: CASSPRAARYEQYF. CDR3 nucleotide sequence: TGTGCCAGCAGTCCCCGAGCAGCTAGGTACGAGCAGTACTTC.

The CDR3 nucleotides read TGTGCCAGCAGTTTAGAAGGGGGTCTTAGCTCCTACGAGCAGTACTTC. Translation gives CASSLEGGLSSYEQYF. The chain uses TRBV12-3 or TRBV12-4 and TRBJ2-7, with D perhaps matching TRBD1 (6 bases). The V end lost 1 base, the J end lost 0 bases, and 13 bases lay between the germline ends. The CDR3 consists of 16 residues.